A selection of T cell receptor beta chains follows, all from one sample in a study of blood T cell repertoires in COVID-19. Clones were read by immunoSEQ multiplex PCR, and TCRdb kept only the in-frame ones, dropping some. In the table there are around 77,000 clones, around 83% of which are singletons. The sample consisted of peripheral blood. The receptors here all came from a man aged 30 to 39 with COVID-19, enrolled during active disease. Each CDR3 is given with its conserved first and last residue. The order of the fields is clone size, V gene, J gene, D gene, CDR3 DNA, CDR3 protein. A D gene is named only where the DNA matches it firmly. The size entry is marked missing in some rows and otherwise reads once, few, many or a size class.

>few|TRBV7-3|TRBJ2-1|NA
TGTGCCAGCAGCTTAACCTCTAAAGGGGCTGAGCAGTTCTTC
CASSLTSKGAEQFF
>NA|TRBV28|TRBJ2-7|TRBD1
TGTGCCAGCAGAACCGGGACAGGGACCTACGAGCAGTACTTC
CASRTGTGTYEQYF
>NA|TRBV29-1|TRBJ2-6|TRBD1
TGCAGCGTCGCCGGGACAGGGTCTGGGGCCAACGTCCTGACTTTC
CSVAGTGSGANVLTF
>NA|TRBV5-1|TRBJ2-3|TRBD1
TGCGCCAGCAGCACCACCACAGGGGCTGGCACAGATACGCAGTATTTT
CASSTTTGAGTDTQYF
>NA|TRBV3-1/TRBV3-2|TRBJ1-1|NA
TGTGCCAGCAGCCGCGGCCGGGGGAACACTGAAGCTTTCTTT
CASSRGRGNTEAFF
>NA|TRBV27|TRBJ2-7|NA
TGTGCCAGCAGTTTAGACTCGTCCTACGAGCAGTACTTC
CASSLDSSYEQYF
>NA|TRBV2|TRBJ1-2|TRBD1
TGTGCCAGCAGTAGGGACAGCAACTATGGCTACACCTTC
CASSRDSNYGYTF
>NA|TRBV4-2|TRBJ1-5|NA
TGTGCCAGCAGCCAAGACCCCGGATCGTCGCGGGGCCGGCCCCAGCATTTT
CASSQDPGSSRGRPQHF
>few|TRBV14|TRBJ2-7|NA
TGTGCCAGCAGCCAGCCCCAGGGCTCCTACGAGCAGTACTTC
CASSQPQGSYEQYF
>NA|TRBV30|TRBJ2-7|NA
TGTGCCTGGGGACAGTCCTACGAGCAGTACTTC
CAWGQSYEQYF
>NA|TRBV30|TRBJ1-2|TRBD1
TGTGCCTGGAGATTTGACAGGGGTTCTTCGAGTGGCTACACCTTC
CAWRFDRGSSSGYTF
>once|TRBV5-1|TRBJ1-2|NA
TGCGCCAGCAGCTTGGACAGATATGGCTACACCTTC
CASSLDRYGYTF
>NA|TRBV10-2|TRBJ2-7|TRBD2
TGCGCCAGCAGGCTAGCGGGAGAATACGAGCAGTACTTC
CASRLAGEYEQYF